The present entry profiles one TCR beta chain with its context. The antigen is not known. Every immunoSEQ plate was one replicate of a subset's evenly spread DNA. TCRdb's copy holds only in-frame clones and misses some; the assay was immunoSEQ multiplex PCR. The sample gives some 1.5 million clones, under 99% of which show up once; less than 0.55% is in the top ten. The data originate from a study of shared clonotypes between healthy human individuals. Study-wide background: Each donor's CD4 naive and CD4 memory cells filled three plates apiece, CD8 naive two, and CD8 memory one.

Per the germline V gene, CDR1 is KGHSH and CDR2 is LQKENI. The CDR3 length is 15 residues. Losses at the gene ends were 4 bases for V and 0 bases for J; bases not matched to a gene: 3. From CD4+ cells came CD45RA+ naive and CD45RA-negative memory subsets. General study findings and limits: Shared clonotypes across all four donors exceeded non-shared ones in generation probability.

The sequencing sample was made of naive CD4+ T cells sorted from blood. Specified subset: CD45RA+ positively selected. This receptor was taken from a man aged 25-40 years in good health. The rearrangement links TRBV18 to TRBJ2-7, with 10 bases identical to TRBD1. Written as DNA, the CDR3 is TGTGCCAGCTCACGGGACAGGGGTTACTCCTACGAGCAGTACTTC. Encoded protein: CASSRDRGYSYEQYF.